The text below deals with one TCR beta chain. This record comes from a study of CD8+ T cells in alopecia areata. Documented treatment: oral pan-JAK inhibitor, 5-10 mg twice daily. CDR1 and CDR2 from the germline V gene are SQVTM and ANQGSEA. The CDR3 has 11 amino acids. Extracted from the samples, RNA was reverse transcribed into cDNA to serve as the sequencing template. Sequencing was performed with immunoSEQ multiplex PCR; in TCRdb, only in-frame clones are kept and a portion is missing. The sample contains 250,000 to 350,000 clones, around three fifths of which appear only once. The V call is TRBV29-1, the J call TRBJ2-1, with D maybe TRBD2 (5 bases). This material consisted of CD4+ T cells sorted from blood, taken at approximately week 52, from a patient treated with tofacitinib. The clonotype was recovered from a human donor with alopecia areata. The CDR3 nucleotides are TGCAGTGACTTGCGGGTGAATGAGCAGTTCTTC. Its protein is CSDLRVNEQFF.